These T cell receptor beta chains were read from a single sample in a study of shared clonotypes between healthy human individuals. The method was immunoSEQ multiplex PCR; TCRdb's version includes in-frame clones alone and lacks a portion of them. The sample holds some 2.4 million clones; 80% to 95% are singletons and the top ten take 0.36%. The sequenced sample was naive CD4+ T cells from PBMCs. These receptor sequences come from a man younger than 30 in good health. Some clones in this sample may be carry-over from other donors' samples. CDR3s include the opening cysteine and the closing phenylalanine or tryptophan. The D gene is left open where the match is weak. The listing skips clone size in some rows; elsewhere it reads once, few, many or a size class.

abundance: few
j_gene: TRBJ1-5
v_gene: TRBV19
d_gene: -
CDR3aa: CASSILGAYSNQPQHF
CDR3nt: TGTGCCAGTAGTATCTTAGGGGCCTATAGCAATCAGCCCCAGCATTTT

abundance: -
j_gene: TRBJ1-5
v_gene: TRBV2
d_gene: TRBD1
CDR3aa: CASSGTGGNQPQHF
CDR3nt: TGTGCCAGCAGTGGGACAGGGGGTAATCAGCCCCAGCATTTT

abundance: -
j_gene: TRBJ1-2
v_gene: TRBV5-1
d_gene: -
CDR3aa: CASSPRQGPYGYTF
CDR3nt: TGCGCCAGCAGCCCCCGCCAGGGACCGTATGGCTACACCTTC

abundance: -
j_gene: TRBJ2-7
v_gene: TRBV5-1
d_gene: -
CDR3aa: CASSLSTRTAYEQYF
CDR3nt: TGCGCCAGCAGCTTGTCTACCCGGACAGCCTACGAGCAGTACTTC

abundance: once
j_gene: TRBJ1-4
v_gene: TRBV11-2
d_gene: TRBD1
CDR3aa: CASSLVRQGEKLFF
CDR3nt: TGTGCCAGCAGCTTAGTAAGACAGGGTGAAAAACTGTTTTTT

abundance: -
j_gene: TRBJ1-4
v_gene: TRBV5-1
d_gene: TRBD1
CDR3aa: CASSLALGTVAKKLFF
CDR3nt: TGCGCCAGCAGCTTGGCACTTGGGACAGTTGCCAAAAAACTGTTTTTT

abundance: -
j_gene: TRBJ1-2
v_gene: TRBV11-2
d_gene: -
CDR3aa: CASSQEGTGTFF
CDR3nt: TGTGCCAGCAGCCAGGAAGGGACCGGGACATTCTTC

abundance: -
j_gene: TRBJ2-2
v_gene: TRBV2
d_gene: TRBD2
CDR3aa: CASSVARPTGPAGGPNTGELFF
CDR3nt: TGTGCCAGCAGTGTTGCACGTCCGACAGGGCCAGCGGGAGGCCCGAACACCGGGGAGCTGTTTTTT

abundance: -
j_gene: TRBJ1-2
v_gene: TRBV5-1
d_gene: TRBD1
CDR3aa: CASSPQGASYGYTF
CDR3nt: TGCGCCAGCAGCCCACAGGGGGCTAGCTATGGCTACACCTTC

abundance: -
j_gene: TRBJ2-7
v_gene: TRBV7-3
d_gene: -
CDR3aa: CASSAGSEQYF
CDR3nt: TGTGCCAGCAGCGCGGGATCCGAGCAGTACTTC

abundance: once
j_gene: TRBJ1-1
v_gene: TRBV6-6
d_gene: -
CDR3aa: CASSSLNGAVEAFF
CDR3nt: TGTGCCAGCAGTTCTCTTAACGGGGCGGTTGAAGCTTTCTTT

abundance: -
j_gene: TRBJ1-5
v_gene: TRBV2
d_gene: -
CDR3aa: CASSGDSDEKHF
CDR3nt: TGTGCCAGCAGTGGGGACTCGGACGAGAAACATTTT

abundance: -
j_gene: TRBJ1-2
v_gene: TRBV6-1
d_gene: -
CDR3aa: CASSEADGRANYGYTF
CDR3nt: TGTGCCAGCAGTGAAGCGGATGGCAGGGCTAACTATGGCTACACCTTC

abundance: -
j_gene: TRBJ2-1
v_gene: TRBV5-1
d_gene: TRBD1
CDR3aa: CASSRRGQGREGEQFF
CDR3nt: TGCGCCAGCAGCCGCCGCGGACAGGGCCGAGAGGGAGAGCAGTTCTTC

abundance: -
j_gene: TRBJ2-1
v_gene: TRBV10-3
d_gene: -
CDR3aa: CAISESPTRNEQFF
CDR3nt: TGTGCCATCAGTGAGTCGCCTACAAGGAATGAGCAGTTCTTC

abundance: -
j_gene: TRBJ2-1
v_gene: TRBV7-2
d_gene: TRBD2
CDR3aa: CASSQTSGRNEQFF
CDR3nt: TGTGCCAGCAGCCAGACTAGCGGGAGGAATGAGCAGTTCTTC

abundance: -
j_gene: TRBJ2-2
v_gene: TRBV9
d_gene: -
CDR3aa: CASSPLTGELFF
CDR3nt: TGTGCCAGCAGCCCCCTAACCGGGGAGCTGTTTTTT

abundance: -
j_gene: TRBJ2-1
v_gene: TRBV29-1
d_gene: TRBD2
CDR3aa: CSYKGLDYNEQFF
CDR3nt: TGCAGCTACAAAGGACTAGACTACAATGAGCAGTTCTTC

abundance: once
j_gene: TRBJ2-2
v_gene: TRBV5-1
d_gene: -
CDR3aa: CASSAGQQYTGELFF
CDR3nt: TGCGCCAGCAGCGCCGGACAGCAATACACCGGGGAGCTGTTTTTT

abundance: -
j_gene: TRBJ2-7
v_gene: TRBV19
d_gene: TRBD2
CDR3aa: CASSRGGGGSYEQYF
CDR3nt: TGTGCCAGTAGCCGAGGCGGGGGGGGATCCTACGAGCAGTACTTC

abundance: once
j_gene: TRBJ2-1
v_gene: TRBV5-1
d_gene: -
CDR3aa: CASSSLPGDEQFF
CDR3nt: TGCGCCAGCAGCTCCCTCCCCGGCGATGAGCAGTTCTTC

abundance: -
j_gene: TRBJ2-1
v_gene: TRBV29-1
d_gene: TRBD1
CDR3aa: CSVEGQGRDNEQFF
CDR3nt: TGCAGCGTCGAAGGACAGGGTAGGGACAATGAGCAGTTCTTC

abundance: -
j_gene: TRBJ1-1
v_gene: TRBV29-1
d_gene: -
CDR3aa: CSVWQVSNTEAFF
CDR3nt: TGCAGCGTTTGGCAGGTGAGCAACACTGAAGCTTTCTTT

abundance: -
j_gene: TRBJ2-2
v_gene: TRBV7-2
d_gene: -
CDR3aa: CASSLTGGQTNTGELFF
CDR3nt: TGTGCCAGCAGCTTAACCGGCGGACAGACGAACACCGGGGAGCTGTTTTTT

abundance: -
j_gene: TRBJ2-2
v_gene: TRBV6-4
d_gene: TRBD1
CDR3aa: CASSTTGGITGELFF
CDR3nt: TGTGCCAGCAGTACGACAGGGGGCATCACCGGGGAGCTGTTTTTT

abundance: -
j_gene: TRBJ1-3
v_gene: TRBV5-1
d_gene: -
CDR3aa: CASGLDGLFGNTIYF
CDR3nt: TGCGCCAGCGGGCTGGATGGACTATTTGGAAACACCATATATTTT

abundance: once
j_gene: TRBJ1-1
v_gene: TRBV6-5
d_gene: -
CDR3aa: CASSLAGGRRTEAFF
CDR3nt: TGTGCCAGCAGCCTTGCGGGGGGGCGACGTACTGAAGCTTTCTTT

abundance: once
j_gene: TRBJ2-5
v_gene: TRBV19
d_gene: TRBD2
CDR3aa: CATGTSGRAFETQYF
CDR3nt: TGTGCCACCGGGACTAGCGGGAGGGCCTTTGAGACCCAGTACTTC

abundance: -
j_gene: TRBJ2-2
v_gene: TRBV19
d_gene: -
CDR3aa: CASSTAGTATPNTGELFF
CDR3nt: TGTGCCAGTAGTACAGCAGGGACGGCAACACCGAACACCGGGGAGCTGTTTTTT

abundance: -
j_gene: TRBJ2-3
v_gene: TRBV5-8
d_gene: -
CDR3aa: CASSLAGAGSTQYF
CDR3nt: TGTGCCAGCAGCTTGGCCGGGGCGGGAAGTACGCAGTATTTT

abundance: -
j_gene: TRBJ2-1
v_gene: TRBV5-5
d_gene: TRBD2
CDR3aa: CASSSGTNSYNEQFF
CDR3nt: TGTGCCAGCAGCTCTGGGACTAACTCCTACAATGAGCAGTTCTTC

abundance: -
j_gene: TRBJ1-6
v_gene: TRBV2
d_gene: -
CDR3aa: CASSEGLRNSPLHF
CDR3nt: TGTGCCAGCAGTGAAGGTCTTAGGAATTCACCCCTCCACTTT

abundance: -
j_gene: TRBJ1-3
v_gene: TRBV19
d_gene: -
CDR3aa: CASTPGTKSGNTIYF
CDR3nt: TGTGCCAGCACCCCAGGGACGAAATCTGGAAACACCATATATTTT

abundance: -
j_gene: TRBJ2-7
v_gene: TRBV6-6
d_gene: -
CDR3aa: CASSYPGPRRQYF
CDR3nt: TGTGCCAGCAGTTACCCCGGGCCCCGGCGGCAGTACTTC

abundance: -
j_gene: TRBJ2-1
v_gene: TRBV7-2
d_gene: -
CDR3aa: CASSLVSMAPHADNEQFF
CDR3nt: TGTGCCAGCAGCTTAGTATCGATGGCACCCCACGCGGACAATGAGCAGTTCTTC

abundance: -
j_gene: TRBJ2-2
v_gene: TRBV12-5
d_gene: -
CDR3aa: CASGNDREAGELFF
CDR3nt: TGTGCTAGTGGTAATGACAGGGAGGCCGGGGAGCTGTTTTTT

abundance: once
j_gene: TRBJ2-1
v_gene: TRBV18
d_gene: -
CDR3aa: CASSPFEGAPYNEQFF
CDR3nt: TGTGCCAGCTCACCATTCGAGGGAGCCCCCTACAATGAGCAGTTCTTC